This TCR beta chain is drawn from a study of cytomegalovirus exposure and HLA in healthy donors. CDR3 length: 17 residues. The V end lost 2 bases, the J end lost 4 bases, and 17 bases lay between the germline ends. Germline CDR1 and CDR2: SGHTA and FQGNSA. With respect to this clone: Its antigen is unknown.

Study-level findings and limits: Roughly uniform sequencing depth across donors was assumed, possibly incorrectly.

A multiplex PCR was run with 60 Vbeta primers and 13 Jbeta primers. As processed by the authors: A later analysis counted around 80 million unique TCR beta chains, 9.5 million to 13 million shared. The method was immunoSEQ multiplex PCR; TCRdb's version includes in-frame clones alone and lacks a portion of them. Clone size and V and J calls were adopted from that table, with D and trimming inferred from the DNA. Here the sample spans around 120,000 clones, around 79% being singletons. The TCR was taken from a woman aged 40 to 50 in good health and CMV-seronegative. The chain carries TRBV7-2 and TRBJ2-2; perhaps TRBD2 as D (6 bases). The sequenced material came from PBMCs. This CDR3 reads CASSLWAGGSGTGELFF. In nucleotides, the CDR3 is TGTGCCAGCAGCTTATGGGCCGGGGGTTCAGGCACCGGGGAGCTGTTTTTT.